This T cell receptor (beta chain) was identified in a study of cytomegalovirus exposure and HLA in healthy donors. Across the whole study: The same platform was used for the 120 validation repertoires and the approximately 670 first-cohort repertoires, a later analysis reported.

Germline V gives CDR1 SNHLY, CDR2 FYNNEI. The CDR3 length is 14 residues. The ends were cut back, 9 bases at V and 5 bases at J, with 19 bases in the middle. Libraries were prepared by immunoSEQ multiplex PCR; TCRdb keeps only in-frame clonotypes and omits some of them. Of 190,000 or so clones listed, about four fifths are singletons. The specimen was PBMCs. The chain recombines TRBV2 with TRBJ1-1; D possibly corresponds to TRBD1 (5 bases). The clonotype was recovered from a woman aged 18-29 years in good health and CMV-seropositive. For the CDR3, the DNA is TGTGCCAGACAACCGCAGGGTCACAAGACTGAAGCTTTCTTT. As protein: CARQPQGHKTEAFF.